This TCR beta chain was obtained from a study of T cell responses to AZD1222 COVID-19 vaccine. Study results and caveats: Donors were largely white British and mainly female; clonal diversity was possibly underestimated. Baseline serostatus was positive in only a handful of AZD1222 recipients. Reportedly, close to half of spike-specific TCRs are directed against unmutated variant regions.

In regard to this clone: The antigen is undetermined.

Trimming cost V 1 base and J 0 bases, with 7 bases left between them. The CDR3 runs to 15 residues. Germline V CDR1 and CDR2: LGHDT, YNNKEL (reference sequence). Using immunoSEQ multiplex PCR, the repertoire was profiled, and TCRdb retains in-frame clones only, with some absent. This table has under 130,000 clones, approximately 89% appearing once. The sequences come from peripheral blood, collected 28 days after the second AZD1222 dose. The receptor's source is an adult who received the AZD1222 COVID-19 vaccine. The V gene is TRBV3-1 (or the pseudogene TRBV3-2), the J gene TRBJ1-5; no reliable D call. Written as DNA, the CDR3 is TGTGCCAGCAGCCAAGGGCCGAGTAGCAATCAGCCCCAGCATTTT. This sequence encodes CASSQGPSSNQPQHF.